This TCR beta chain comes out of a study of shared clonotypes between healthy human individuals. The CDR3 is made up of 16 amino acids. Germline V gene sequence: CDR1 SGHTA, CDR2 FQGNSA. V dropped 5 bases and J dropped 4 bases, with 20 bases sitting between them. The protocol was immunoSEQ multiplex PCR, while the TCRdb copy is restricted to in-frame clones and leaves out a portion. The sample has 2 million to 2.5 million clones, 85% to 95% seen once. The receptor's source is a man between 18 and 35 years old in good health. Some clones in this sample may be carry-over from other donors' samples. The J gene is TRBJ2-5, the V gene TRBV7-2, with D perhaps TRBD2 (7 bases). The sequenced sample consisted of naive CD4+ T cells from PBMCs. This sample's subset: CD45RA+ positively selected. The CDR3: CASSRGRGTIPETQYF. DNA for the CDR3: TGTGCCAGCAGCCGGGGGCGGGGGACCATACCAGAGACCCAGTACTTC.